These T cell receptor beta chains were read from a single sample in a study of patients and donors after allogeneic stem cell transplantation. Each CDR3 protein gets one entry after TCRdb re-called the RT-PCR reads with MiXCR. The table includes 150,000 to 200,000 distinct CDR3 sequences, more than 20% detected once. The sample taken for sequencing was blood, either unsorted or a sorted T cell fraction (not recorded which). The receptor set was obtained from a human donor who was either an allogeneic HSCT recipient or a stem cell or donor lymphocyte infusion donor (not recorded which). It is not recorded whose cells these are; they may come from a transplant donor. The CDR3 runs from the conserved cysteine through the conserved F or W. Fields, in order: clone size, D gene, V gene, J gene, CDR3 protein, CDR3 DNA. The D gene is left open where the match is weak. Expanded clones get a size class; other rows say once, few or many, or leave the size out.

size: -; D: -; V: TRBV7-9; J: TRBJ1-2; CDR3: CASSLAGKNYGYTF; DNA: TGTGCCAGCAGCTTAGCAGGGAAGAACTATGGCTACACCTTC
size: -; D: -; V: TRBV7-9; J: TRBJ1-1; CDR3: CASSLAQGRNTEAFF; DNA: TGTGCCAGCAGCTTAGCACAGGGACGGAACACTGAAGCTTTCTTT
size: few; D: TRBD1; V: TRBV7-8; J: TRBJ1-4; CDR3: CASSLGDRELFF; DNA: TGTGCCAGCAGCTTAGGGGACAGGGAACTGTTTTTT
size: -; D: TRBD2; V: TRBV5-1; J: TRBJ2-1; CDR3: CASSLAFLAGGPYNEQFF; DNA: TGCGCCAGCAGCTTGGCCTTCCTCGCGGGGGGGCCCTACAATGAGCAGTTCTTC
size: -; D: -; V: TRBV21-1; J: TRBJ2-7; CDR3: CASSSSRDNSYEQYF; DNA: TGTGCCAGCAGCTCTAGCCGGGACAACTCCTACGAGCAGTACTTC
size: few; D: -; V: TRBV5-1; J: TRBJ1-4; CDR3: CASRVVGTNEKLFF; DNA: TGCGCCAGCCGAGTCGTAGGGACTAATGAAAAACTGTTTTTT
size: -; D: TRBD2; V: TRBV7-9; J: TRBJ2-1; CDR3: CASSLGLAGSRSYNEQFF; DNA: TGTGCCAGCAGTCTTGGACTAGCGGGGTCCCGCTCCTACAATGAGCAGTTCTTC
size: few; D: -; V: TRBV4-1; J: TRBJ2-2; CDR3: CASNRTASNTGELFF; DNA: TGCGCCAGCAACCGGACAGCCTCTAACACCGGGGAGCTGTTTTTT
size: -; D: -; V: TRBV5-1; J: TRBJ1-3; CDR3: CASSTGTAGNTIYF; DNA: TGCGCCAGCAGCACTGGGACGGCTGGAAACACCATATATTTT
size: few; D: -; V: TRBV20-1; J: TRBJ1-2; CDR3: CSARTTYGYTF; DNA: TGCAGTGCCCGGACAACATATGGCTACACCTTC
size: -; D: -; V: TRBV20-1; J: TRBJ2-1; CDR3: CSARRLLGSYNEQFF; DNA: TGCAGTGCTAGAAGGCTCCTCGGCTCCTACAATGAGCAGTTCTTC
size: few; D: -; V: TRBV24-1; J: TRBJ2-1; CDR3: CATSAGIYNEQFF; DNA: TGTGCCACCAGTGCCGGGATTTACAATGAGCAGTTCTTC
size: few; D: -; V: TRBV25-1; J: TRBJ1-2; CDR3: CATSSGGYTF; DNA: TGTGCCACATCCTCCGGCGGCTACACCTTC
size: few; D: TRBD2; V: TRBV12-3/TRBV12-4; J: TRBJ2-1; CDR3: CASSETSGNYNEQFF; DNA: TGTGCCAGCAGTGAGACTAGCGGGAACTACAATGAGCAGTTCTTC
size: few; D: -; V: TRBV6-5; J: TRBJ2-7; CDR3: CASTSSSYEQYF; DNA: TGTGCCAGCACAAGCAGCTCCTACGAGCAGTACTTC
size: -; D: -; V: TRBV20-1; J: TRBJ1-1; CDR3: CSAMGLITEAFF; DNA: TGCAGTGCTATGGGACTGATCACTGAAGCTTTCTTT
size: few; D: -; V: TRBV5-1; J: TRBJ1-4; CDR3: CASSFGQITNEKLFF; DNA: TGCGCCAGCAGCTTCGGACAGATAACTAATGAAAAACTGTTTTTT
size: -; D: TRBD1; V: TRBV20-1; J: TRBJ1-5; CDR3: CSASDGSGQGVNEPQHF; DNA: TGCAGTGCTAGTGATGGTTCGGGACAGGGTGTTAATGAGCCCCAGCATTTT
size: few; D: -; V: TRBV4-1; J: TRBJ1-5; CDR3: CASSQTVWGVGNQPQHF; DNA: TGCGCCAGCAGCCAGACCGTCTGGGGGGTTGGGAATCAGCCCCAGCATTTT
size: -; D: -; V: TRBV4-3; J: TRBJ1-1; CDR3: CASSQDWIGYTEAFF; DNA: TGCGCCAGCAGCCAAGATTGGATAGGCTACACTGAAGCTTTCTTT
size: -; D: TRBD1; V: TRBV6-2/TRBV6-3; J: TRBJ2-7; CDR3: CVSSTRTGAYEQYF; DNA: TGTGTCAGCAGTACTAGGACAGGCGCCTACGAGCAGTACTTC
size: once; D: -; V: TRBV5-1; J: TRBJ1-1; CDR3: CASSLAEGWGNTEAFF; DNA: TGCGCCAGCAGCTTGGCGGAAGGTTGGGGAAACACTGAAGCTTTCTTT
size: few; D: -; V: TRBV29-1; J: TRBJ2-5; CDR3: CSVEGSSMDYQETQYF; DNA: TGCAGCGTTGAAGGGTCGTCCATGGACTACCAAGAGACCCAGTACTTC
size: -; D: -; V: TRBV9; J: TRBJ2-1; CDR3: CASSGPRHAGGDEQFF; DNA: TGTGCCAGCAGCGGCCCTAGGCACGCCGGCGGGGATGAGCAGTTCTTC
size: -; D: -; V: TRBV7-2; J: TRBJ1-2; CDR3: CASRDINYGYTF; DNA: TGTGCCAGCAGGGACATTAACTATGGCTACACCTTC
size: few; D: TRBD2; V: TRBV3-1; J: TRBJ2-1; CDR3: CASSQVAGEHNEQFF; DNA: TGTGCCAGCAGCCAGGTAGCGGGGGAGCACAATGAGCAGTTCTTC
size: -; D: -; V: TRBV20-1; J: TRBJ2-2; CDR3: CSASDSSVPGELFF; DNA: TGCAGTGCTAGTGACTCATCGGTACCCGGGGAGCTGTTTTTT
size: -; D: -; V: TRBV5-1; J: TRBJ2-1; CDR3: CASSLGPNEQFF; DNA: TGCGCCAGCAGCTTGGGTCCCAATGAGCAGTTCTTC
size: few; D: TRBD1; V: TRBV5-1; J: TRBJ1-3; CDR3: CASSFSGGSSGNTIYF; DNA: TGCGCCAGCAGCTTTTCAGGGGGGTCCTCTGGAAACACCATATATTTT
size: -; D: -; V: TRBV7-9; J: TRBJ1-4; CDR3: CASSLQVAEKLFF; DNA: TGTGCCAGCAGCTTGCAGGTTGCTGAAAAACTGTTTTTT
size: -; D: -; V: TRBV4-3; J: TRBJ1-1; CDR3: CASSQDHREAFF; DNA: TGCGCCAGCAGCCAAGACCACAGGGAAGCTTTCTTT
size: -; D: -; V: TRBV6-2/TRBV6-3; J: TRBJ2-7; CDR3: CASSLAPSYEQYF; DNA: TGTGCCAGCAGCCTAGCGCCTTCCTACGAGCAGTACTTC
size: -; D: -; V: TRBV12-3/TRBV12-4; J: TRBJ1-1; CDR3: CASSEGNSGVNTEAFF; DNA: TGTGCCAGCAGCGAAGGAAATTCGGGGGTGAACACTGAAGCTTTCTTT
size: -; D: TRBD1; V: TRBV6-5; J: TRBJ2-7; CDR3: CASKPRPGTGSYEQYF; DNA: TGTGCCAGCAAGCCTCGTCCCGGGACAGGGAGTTACGAGCAGTACTTC
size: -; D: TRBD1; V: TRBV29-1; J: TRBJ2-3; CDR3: CSLWTGMTDTQYF; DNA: TGCAGCCTTTGGACAGGAATGACAGATACGCAGTATTTT
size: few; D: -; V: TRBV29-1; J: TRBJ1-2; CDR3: CSVEDAVLGYTF; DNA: TGCAGCGTTGAAGATGCGGTACTCGGCTACACCTTC
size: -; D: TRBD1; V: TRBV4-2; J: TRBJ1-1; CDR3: CASSQGDSLNTEAFF; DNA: TGTGCCAGCAGCCAAGGGGACAGTTTGAACACTGAAGCTTTCTTT
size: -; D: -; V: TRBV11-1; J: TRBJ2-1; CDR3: CASSFEGNYNEQFF; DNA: TGTGCCAGCAGCTTTGAGGGGAACTACAATGAGCAGTTCTTC
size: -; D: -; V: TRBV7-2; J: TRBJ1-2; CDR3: CASSPNSARSSTWGYTF; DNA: TGTGCCAGCAGCCCTAACTCCGCAAGGTCCTCTACGTGGGGCTACACCTTC
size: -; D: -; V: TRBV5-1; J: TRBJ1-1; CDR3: CASSLEGAGTEAFF; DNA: TGCGCCAGCAGCTTGGAAGGGGCGGGCACTGAAGCTTTCTTT
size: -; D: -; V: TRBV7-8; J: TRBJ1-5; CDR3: CASSEAQTVNQPQHF; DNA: TGTGCCAGCAGCGAAGCCCAGACAGTCAATCAGCCCCAGCATTTT
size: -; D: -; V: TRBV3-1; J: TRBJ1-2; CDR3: CASSQDERRFPNYGYTF; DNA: TGTGCCAGCAGCCAAGATGAGCGGCGATTCCCTAACTATGGCTACACCTTC
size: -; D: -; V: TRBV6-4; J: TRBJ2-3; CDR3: CASRASQATDTQYF; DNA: TGTGCCAGCCGAGCTAGTCAAGCCACAGATACGCAGTATTTT
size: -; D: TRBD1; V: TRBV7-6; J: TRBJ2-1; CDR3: CASSPDRGAYNEQFF; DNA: TGTGCCAGCAGCCCCGACAGGGGTGCCTACAATGAGCAGTTCTTC
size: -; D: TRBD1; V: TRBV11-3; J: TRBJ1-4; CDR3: CASSSGQGLGKLFF; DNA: TGTGCCAGCAGCTCGGGACAGGGCCTCGGAAAACTGTTTTTT
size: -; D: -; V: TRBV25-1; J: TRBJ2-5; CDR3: CASSARRQDEETQYF; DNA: TGTGCCAGCAGTGCGAGGCGACAGGACGAAGAGACCCAGTACTTC
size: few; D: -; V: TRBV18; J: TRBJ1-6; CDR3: CASSPKDNSPLHF; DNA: TGTGCCAGCTCACCAAAGGATAATTCACCCCTCCACTTT
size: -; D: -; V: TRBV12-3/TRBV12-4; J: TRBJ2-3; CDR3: CASSPLTRGTDTQYF; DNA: TGTGCCAGCAGTCCCCTGACTAGAGGCACAGATACGCAGTATTTT
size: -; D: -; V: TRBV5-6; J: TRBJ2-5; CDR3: CASSLASTQETQYF; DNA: TGTGCCAGCAGCTTGGCGTCAACTCAAGAGACCCAGTACTTC
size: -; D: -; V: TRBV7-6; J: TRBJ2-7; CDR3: CASSLDLRGHEQYF; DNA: TGTGCCAGCAGCTTAGATCTTAGGGGCCACGAGCAGTACTTC
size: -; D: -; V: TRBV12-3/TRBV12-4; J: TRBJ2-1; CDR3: CASSLAGLREQFF; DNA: TGTGCCAGCAGTTTAGCGGGCCTAAGGGAGCAGTTCTTC
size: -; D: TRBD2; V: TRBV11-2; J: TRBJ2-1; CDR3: CASSLPIIRDYYNEQFF; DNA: TGTGCCAGCAGCTTACCCATAATCCGGGACTACTACAATGAGCAGTTCTTC
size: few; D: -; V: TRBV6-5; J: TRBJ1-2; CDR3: CASSYSWNYGYTF; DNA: TGTGCCAGCAGTTACTCTTGGAACTATGGCTACACCTTC
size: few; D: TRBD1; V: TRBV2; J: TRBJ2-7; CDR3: CASRSVGPGQGYEQYF; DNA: TGTGCCAGCAGATCGGTCGGGCCGGGACAGGGGTACGAGCAGTACTTC
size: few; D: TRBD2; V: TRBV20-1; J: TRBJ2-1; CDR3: CSANLAGEVNEQFF; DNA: TGCAGTGCTAACTTAGCGGGAGAGGTCAATGAGCAGTTCTTC